This T cell receptor (beta chain) was retrieved from a study of T cells in Graves' hyperthyroidism and ophthalmopathy. TCR beta CDR3 regions were amplified from RNA. The HTBI primer set was used in a first-round RT-PCR of the TCR CDR3. TCRdb passed the multiplex PCR reads through MiXCR, listing each CDR3 protein once. The table records approximately 360,000 distinct CDR3 sequences, less than 20% of them present only once. This clonotype was detected many times. Exclusions: uncontrolled infection, other autoimmune disease, pregnancy, lactation. The CDR3 spans 14 residues. Germline V gene sequence: CDR1 SEHNR, CDR2 FQNEAQ (reference sequence). Trimming cost V 0 bases and J 4 bases, with 10 bases left between them.

Specimen: blood. The V and J genes are TRBV7-9 and TRBJ2-7, with D perhaps matching TRBD1 (5 bases). This TCR was sampled from a woman younger than 35 with Graves' hyperthyroidism that later progressed to Graves' ophthalmopathy. The CDR3 sequence: CASSLAGRKYEQYF. The CDR3 region has the DNA TGTGCCAGCAGCTTAGCGGGGCGAAAATACGAGCAGTACTTC.